What follows are 26 T cell receptor beta chains derived from one specimen sequenced in a study of blood T cell repertoires in COVID-19. TCRdb's table, derived via immunoSEQ multiplex PCR, lists solely in-frame clones and lacks some. This table has 250,000 or so clones, roughly four fifths appearing once. The specimen sequenced was peripheral blood. The receptors were gathered from a woman between 70 and 85 years old with acute or convalescent COVID-19.

The chain recombines TRBV19 with TRBJ2-2; D is possibly TRBD2 (6 bases). CDR1 is LNHDA and CDR2 is SQIVND in the germline V gene (reference sequence). The CDR3 is made up of 17 amino acids. V was cut by 1 base and J by 1 base, with 13 bases left in between. The CDR3 DNA reads as TGTGCCAGTAGTATAGGCTCCGGGGGAGTGAACACCGGGGAGCTGTTTTTT. Translation: CASSIGSGGVNTGELFF.

This sequence joins TRBV11-1 and TRBJ1-2; a possible D gene is TRBD1 (5 bases). With 10 bases removed from V and 3 bases from J, the gap between germline ends came to 15 bases. The CDR3 totals 13 residues. Germline V gene sequence: CDR1 SGHAT, CDR2 FQDESV (reference sequence). CDR3 residues: CATSQGSDYGYTF. The CDR3 DNA is TGTGCCACCTCTCAGGGAAGCGACTATGGCTACACCTTC.

V is TRBV7-9 and J is TRBJ1-6; D is unresolved. Germline V lookup: CDR1 SEHNR, CDR2 FQNEAQ (reference sequence). Trimming removed 1 base at V and 10 bases at J, with 8 bases between. The CDR3 consists of 13 residues. CDR3 bases: TGTGCCAGCAGCTTAGACAGTTGGTCACCCCTCCACTTT. As protein: CASSLDSWSPLHF.

The V call is TRBV28, the J call TRBJ2-1; 9 nucleotides align to TRBD2. The CDR3 covers 17 residues. The germline CDR1 and CDR2 sequences are MDHEN and SYDVKM. The J segment lost 4 bases and the V segment lost 5 bases, leaving 12 bases of the junction unmatched. CDR3 bases: TGTGCCAGCAGTCCCTCCGGGGCGGGGGGGCTGTACAATGAGCAGTTCTTC. Translated: CASSPSGAGGLYNEQFF.

This sequence joins TRBV25-1 and TRBJ1-5, with D perhaps matching TRBD1 (5 bases). CDR1 and CDR2 from the germline V gene are MGHDK and SYGVNS. The CDR3 is 16 amino acids. V lost 2 bases, J lost 2 bases, and 13 bases lay in between. CDR3 region: CASSETGPGGNQPQHF. CDR3 coding DNA: TGTGCCAGCAGTGAAACAGGACCAGGTGGCAATCAGCCCCAGCATTTT.

CDR3 loop: CASSLDRVRSEQYF. Written as DNA, the CDR3 is TGCGCCAGCAGCTTGGACAGGGTGCGTTCCGAGCAGTACTTC. The rearrangement joins TRBV5-1 to TRBJ2-7; TRBD1 might be the D (6 bases). V shed 0 bases and J shed 6 bases, with 13 bases lying between them. CDR1 is SGHRS and CDR2 is YFSETQ in the germline V gene. The CDR3 length is 14 residues. Full variable domain (missing parts from reference TRBV5-1 and TRBJ2-7): KAGVTQTPRYLIKTRGQQVTLSCSPISGHRSVSWYQQTPGQGLQFLFEYFSETQRNKGNFPGRFSGRQFSNSRSEMNVSTLELGDSALYLCASSLDRVRSEQYFGPGTRLTVT.

This chain links TRBV9 with TRBJ2-5; TRBD2 aligns across 10 bases. CDR3 size: 17 residues. Germline lookup yields CDR1 SGDLS and CDR2 YYNGEE. Trimming removed 0 bases from V and 2 bases from J; junction bases left unmatched: 7. CDR3: CASSVAGPAGGQETQYF. As DNA, the CDR3 is TGTGCCAGCAGCGTAGCGGGGCCAGCGGGGGGGCAAGAGACCCAGTACTTC.

This chain uses TRBV19 with TRBJ1-1; 8 nucleotides match TRBD1. The J segment lost 1 base and the V segment lost 6 bases, leaving 7 bases of the junction unmatched. This CDR3 is 15 amino acids long. The V gene's germline CDR1 is LNHDA and CDR2 SQIVND (reference sequence). The CDR3 here is CASRLQGVENTEAFF. DNA of the CDR3: TGTGCCAGTAGGCTACAGGGGGTGGAGAACACTGAAGCTTTCTTT.

The chain combines TRBV10-2 with TRBJ2-7; 9 bases map to TRBD1. The ends lost 0 bases at V and 7 bases at J; junction bases unmatched: 22. Looked up from germline, CDR1 is WSHSY and CDR2 is SAAADI. The CDR3 runs to 20 residues. The CDR3 nucleotides read TGCGCCAGCAGTGAGTCGATCTCGGGCGTTGTGGGACAGGGCCTTGTAGAGCAGTACTTC. It encodes CASSESISGVVGQGLVEQYF.

The chain carries TRBV19 and TRBJ1-4, with D maybe TRBD1 (5 bases). CDR1 LNHDA and CDR2 SQIVND come from the germline V gene (reference sequence). The V and J ends lost 8 bases and 5 bases respectively, with 12 bases between them. The CDR3 spans 13 residues. The CDR3 loop reads CASSRRGNEKLFF. The CDR3 DNA sequence: TGTGCCAGTTCTAGACGGGGGAATGAAAAACTGTTTTTT.

The J gene is TRBJ2-1, the V gene TRBV3-1 (or the pseudogene TRBV3-2), with 11 nucleotides matching TRBD2. CDR1 is LGHDT, CDR2 YNNKEL, per germline (reference sequence). Trimming at V came to 3 bases and at J to 9 bases, leaving 4 bases not matched to a gene. The CDR3 loop spans 14 amino acids. The CDR3 reads CASSQNLAGGEQFF. The CDR3 bases are TGTGCCAGCAGCCAGAATCTAGCGGGGGGTGAGCAGTTCTTC.

The chain recombines TRBV28 with TRBJ1-2; D is ambiguous. The CDR3 totals 14 residues. Germline V gives CDR1 MDHEN, CDR2 SYDVKM. V gave up 10 bases and J gave up 5 bases, with 20 bases separating them. The CDR3 loop is CATGGLSSPYGYTF. As DNA, the CDR3 is TGTGCCACCGGAGGGTTGTCGAGCCCTTATGGCTACACCTTC.

This clone was counted between two and nine times. The chain links TRBV7-2 to TRBJ2-2; D is unclear. V was clipped by 5 bases and J by 4 bases, with 14 bases between them. Germline assignment: CDR1 SGHTA and CDR2 FQGNSA. This CDR3 is 15 amino acids long. The CDR3 DNA sequence: TGTGCCAGCAGCCCGAGTCGCGGCGGCACCGGGGAGCTGTTTTTT. Its protein is CASSPSRGGTGELFF. The full variable domain, its missing parts supplied by reference TRBV7-2 and TRBJ2-2, is GAGVSQSPSNKVTEKGKDVELRCDPISGHTALYWYRQSLGQGLEFLIYFQGNSAPDKSGLPSDRFSAERTGGSVSTLTIQRTQQEDSAVYLCASSPSRGGTGELFFGEGSRLTVL.

This chain connects TRBV10-1 to TRBJ1-1; TRBD1 agrees at 8 bases. Germline V gives CDR1 WNHNN, CDR2 SYGVQD (reference sequence). The CDR3 sequence is 15 residues long. J was trimmed by 5 bases and V by 6 bases; bases with no gene match: 11. In nucleotides, the CDR3 is TGCGCCAGCAGCCCCGGACAGGGAAAGAGGACTGAAGCTTTCTTT. Encoded protein: CASSPGQGKRTEAFF.

This clone appeared once. V and J are TRBV10-2 and TRBJ1-5, with 7 bases aligning to TRBD1. Per germline, CDR1 WSHSY and CDR2 SAAADI. The CDR3 is 16 residues long. V lost 8 bases to trimming and J lost 0 bases; unmatched junction nucleotides: 10. The CDR3 DNA sequence: TGCGCCAGCCAGGGGGGAGTTGCCCCTAGCAATCAGCCCCAGCATTTT. Translation gives CASQGGVAPSNQPQHF.

The chain employs TRBV19 and TRBJ1-1; TRBD1 matches at 8 bases. The CDR3 loop spans 12 amino acids. V was pared by 10 bases and J by 7 bases, with 8 bases of the junction left unmatched. CDR1 and CDR2 (germline): LNHDA, SQIVND (reference sequence). CDR3 residues: CAISQGGDEAFF. CDR3 in DNA: TGTGCCATCTCACAGGGGGGAGATGAAGCTTTCTTT. Full variable domain (missing parts from reference TRBV19 and TRBJ1-1): DGGITQSPKYLFRKEGQNVTLSCEQNLNHDAMYWYRQDPGQGLRLIYYSQIVNDFQKGDIAEGYSVSREKKESFPLTVTSAQKNPTAFYLCAISQGGDEAFFGQGTRLTVV.

This clone has only one observation. This sample includes further DNA sequences coding for the same CDR3. The rearrangement uses TRBV3-1 (or the pseudogene TRBV3-2) and TRBJ1-2; 7 nucleotides agree with TRBD1. The CDR3 has 13 amino acids. The V gene's germline CDR1 is LGHDT and CDR2 YNNKEL (reference sequence). Trimming took 4 bases from V and 2 from J; bases not matched to a gene: 1. The CDR3 spells CASSPDRNYGYTF. CDR3 nucleotides: TGTGCCAGCAGCCCGGACAGGAACTATGGCTACACCTTC.

The rearrangement links TRBV10-3 to TRBJ1-2; 10 bases line up with TRBD1. The ends lost 6 bases at V and 5 bases at J; junction bases unmatched: 6. The germline gives CDR1 ENHRY, CDR2 SYGVKD. There are 14 residues in the CDR3. Here the CDR3 reads CAISVGQGVYGYTF. In nucleotides, the CDR3 is TGTGCCATCAGCGTCGGACAGGGGGTTTATGGCTACACCTTC.

This chain joins TRBV28 and TRBJ2-3; 8 nucleotides line up with TRBD2. The CDR3 length is 12 residues. V was clipped by 11 bases and J by 2 bases; unmatched bases: 3. Per germline, CDR1 MDHEN and CDR2 SYDVKM. CDR3 coding DNA: TGTGCCGGCGGGGGGACCACAGATACGCAGTATTTT. Its protein is CAGGGTTDTQYF.

This chain links TRBV6-2 or TRBV6-3 with TRBJ1-5; TRBD1 might be the D (6 bases). CDR1 and CDR2 from the germline V gene are MNHEY and SVGEGT. This CDR3 contains 14 residues. With 2 bases removed from V and 6 bases from J, the gap between germline ends came to 11 bases. Here the CDR3 DNA reads TGTGCCAGCAGTTACACAGGGTCTGGTCAGCCCCAGCATTTT. Amino acids: CASSYTGSGQPQHF.

This chain uses TRBV18 with TRBJ1-4, with 8 positions matching TRBD1. Germline values: CDR1 KGHSH, CDR2 LQKENI. There are 14 residues in the CDR3. The V and J ends lost 6 bases and 4 bases, in that order; junction bases with no gene match: 4. The CDR3 nucleotides read TGTGCCAGCTCGCAGGACAGGGATAATGAAAAACTGTTTTTT. Translation gives CASSQDRDNEKLFF.

This chain connects TRBV11-2 to TRBJ2-3, with D perhaps matching TRBD1 (6 bases). V was shortened by 6 bases and J by 2 bases, with 15 bases between the two germline ends. The CDR3 loop spans 15 amino acids. CDR1 is SGHAT and CDR2 is FQNNGV in the germline V gene. The CDR3 nucleotides read TGTGCCAGCAGTCGGAACAGGGATGACACAGATACGCAGTATTTT. It encodes CASSRNRDDTDTQYF.

The chain joins TRBV23-1 to TRBJ1-5; 8 bases are shared with TRBD1. TRBV23-1 is sorted into the ORF group, with uncertain function. The trim removed 4 bases at V and 7 bases at J, leaving 6 bases unmatched. This CDR3 spans 14 amino acids. In DNA, the CDR3 is TGCGCCAGCAGTCGAAGACAGGGGCGGCAGCCCCAGCATTTT. Translated, it gives CASSRRQGRQPQHF.

This clone was seen a handful of times. The J gene is TRBJ2-1, the V gene TRBV4-1; 9 bases line up with TRBD1. The V and J ends lost 0 bases and 7 bases, in that order; junction bases with no gene match: 7. Germline V lookup: CDR1 MGHRA, CDR2 YSYEKL. The CDR3 spans 16 residues. Here the CDR3 reads CASSQERTGVGNEQFF. CDR3 bases: TGCGCCAGCAGCCAAGAGAGGACAGGGGTGGGAAATGAGCAGTTCTTC.

The chain links TRBV3-1 (or the pseudogene TRBV3-2) to TRBJ1-2; D is undetermined. CDR1 and CDR2 from the germline V gene are LGHDT and YNNKEL (reference sequence). This CDR3 is built from 14 residues. V was cut by 1 base and J by 1 base, with 7 bases left in between. The CDR3 here is CASSQAVLNYGYTF. In DNA, the CDR3 is TGTGCCAGCAGCCAAGCCGTCCTTAACTATGGCTACACCTTC.

The chain couples TRBV3-1 (or the pseudogene TRBV3-2) to TRBJ2-4; the match to TRBD2 covers 7 bases. V shed 1 base, J shed 1 base, and the junction held 4 bases outside the gene matches. Germline lookup yields CDR1 LGHDT and CDR2 YNNKEL (reference sequence). CDR3 size: 16 residues. CDR3 region: CASSQVDGGAKNIQYF. CDR3 in DNA: TGTGCCAGCAGCCAAGTTGACGGGGGGGCCAAAAACATTCAGTACTTC.